A single sample gave rise to the 32 T cell receptor beta chains below, sequenced in a study of cytomegalovirus exposure and HLA in healthy donors. The PCR had 60 Vbeta and 13 Jbeta primers. Generated by immunoSEQ multiplex PCR, the TCRdb table keeps only in-frame clones and is missing some. The profile shows some 180,000 clones, 80% of them singletons. The sequenced sample was PBMCs. These receptors were collected from a woman in her twenties or thirties in good health and CMV-seronegative.

A few counts support this clone. The chain combines TRBV5-1 with TRBJ2-1; 11 bases map to TRBD2. Unmatched junction bases numbered 5, after V lost 0 bases and J lost 9 bases. Looked up from germline, CDR1 is SGHRS and CDR2 is YFSETQ. This CDR3 region has 15 residues. CDR3 DNA sequence: TGCGCCAGCAGCTTGGAGATAGCGGGGGGGACTGAGCAGTTCTTC. Encoded protein: CASSLEIAGGTEQFF.

V gene TRBV29-1 combines with J gene TRBJ1-1; D unresolved. The CDR3 totals 12 residues. Germline V gene sequence: CDR1 SQVTM, CDR2 ANQGSEA. Trimming pared 6 bases from V and 4 bases from J, leaving 12 bases between. The CDR3 sequence: CSVEVRTTEAFF. As DNA, the CDR3 is TGCAGCGTGGAGGTCCGAACCACTGAAGCTTTCTTT.

This clone was seen a handful of times. The chain carries TRBV7-9 and TRBJ2-7; D is unresolved. The CDR3 has 13 residues. V shed 0 bases and J shed 7 bases, with 10 bases lying between them. Germline values: CDR1 SEHNR, CDR2 FQNEAQ (reference sequence). CDR3 DNA sequence: TGTGCCAGCAGCTTAGCGTCAGCGTTGGAGCAGTACTTC. The encoded protein is CASSLASALEQYF.

This chain joins TRBV9 and TRBJ1-2; D is ambiguous. CDR3 length: 14 amino acids. Germline V gene sequence: CDR1 SGDLS, CDR2 YYNGEE. The germline V and J ends were trimmed by 6 bases and 3 bases, with 15 bases remaining between them. DNA of the CDR3: TGTGCCAGCACATTCCACGGCGAGGACTATGGCTACACCTTC. Its translation: CASTFHGEDYGYTF.

V usage is TRBV2 and J usage is TRBJ1-2; 7 bases agree with TRBD1. In germline, CDR1 is SNHLY, CDR2 FYNNEI. The CDR3 extends over 12 amino acids. The V segment lost 8 bases and the J segment 8 bases; nucleotides outside the gene matches: 8. CDR3: CASRQGYLGYTF. The CDR3 DNA follows: TGTGCCAGCCGACAGGGATACTTAGGCTACACCTTC. The variable domain in full, completed from reference TRBV2 and TRBJ1-2, reads EPEVTQTPSHQVTQMGQEVILRCVPISNHLYFYWYRQILGQKVEFLVSFYNNEISEKSEIFDDQFSVERPDGSNFTLKIRSTKLEDSAMYFCASRQGYLGYTFGSGTRLTVV.

The rearrangement links TRBV6-6 to TRBJ2-3, with TRBD1 identical over 9 bases. The V segment lost 4 bases and the J segment 3 bases; nucleotides outside the gene matches: 8. CDR1 and CDR2 from the germline V gene are MNHNY and SVGAGI (reference sequence). The CDR3 loop spans 16 amino acids. For the CDR3, the DNA is TGTGCCAGCAGTTGGGGGACAGGGACCGGGACAGATACGCAGTATTTT. Protein sequence: CASSWGTGTGTDTQYF.

This chain joins TRBV5-1 and TRBJ1-1; D not certain. V was pared by 2 bases and J by 0 bases, with 5 bases between. The CDR3 is 13 amino acids. The germline V gene encodes CDR1 SGHRS and CDR2 YFSETQ. CDR3 DNA: TGCGCCAGCAGCTTCTCTATGAACACTGAAGCTTTCTTT. Translated: CASSFSMNTEAFF.

This chain connects TRBV19 to TRBJ1-1; no clear D. The CDR3 is 13 amino acids. V was shortened by 4 bases and J by 1 base, with 7 bases between the two germline ends. CDR1 and CDR2 (germline): LNHDA, SQIVND (reference sequence). The CDR3 region has the DNA TGTGCCAGTAGTACCTCACAGAACACTGAAGCTTTCTTT. Amino acid sequence: CASSTSQNTEAFF. Based on the CDR3 plus reference TRBV19 and TRBJ1-1, the full variable domain is DGGITQSPKYLFRKEGQNVTLSCEQNLNHDAMYWYRQDPGQGLRLIYYSQIVNDFQKGDIAEGYSVSREKKESFPLTVTSAQKNPTAFYLCASSTSQNTEAFFGQGTRLTVV.

The chain joins TRBV10-2 to TRBJ2-3; 8 bases map to TRBD1. The CDR3 covers 16 residues. Germline V gives CDR1 WSHSY, CDR2 SAAADI. The ends lost 7 bases at V and 0 bases at J; junction bases unmatched: 9. The CDR3, as DNA: TGCGCCAGCACCGGACAGGGATCCCCTAGCACAGATACGCAGTATTTT. Protein product: CASTGQGSPSTDTQYF.

The rearrangement joins TRBV9 to TRBJ1-1; weak D call: TRBD1 (5 bases). V was trimmed by 0 bases and J by 1 base, leaving 10 bases between them. CDR1 is SGDLS, CDR2 YYNGEE, per germline. This CDR3 has 15 residues. The CDR3 reads CASSVEGWGNTEAFF. CDR3 coding DNA: TGTGCCAGCAGCGTAGAGGGGTGGGGGAACACTGAAGCTTTCTTT.

The chain is built from TRBV30 and TRBJ2-5; D possibly corresponds to TRBD2 (6 bases). The CDR3 is 15 amino acids. Germline-derived CDR1 and CDR2 are GTSNPN and SVGIG (reference sequence). Between the trimmed V and J ends, which lost 0 bases and 1 base, there was a span of 12 bases. This chain's CDR3 is CAWSVGAGIQETQYF. The CDR3 nucleotides read TGTGCCTGGAGTGTTGGGGCGGGGATCCAAGAGACCCAGTACTTC.

The chain carries TRBV4-3 and TRBJ2-7, with 7 bases lining up with TRBD2. The trim removed 0 bases at V and 0 bases at J, leaving 5 bases unmatched. Germline assignment: CDR1 LGHNA and CDR2 YSLEER. The CDR3 is 16 residues long. The CDR3 loop is CASSQDREGSSYEQYF. The CDR3 region has the DNA TGCGCCAGCAGCCAAGATAGGGAGGGTAGCTCCTACGAGCAGTACTTC.

V usage is TRBV14 and J usage is TRBJ1-4, with a weak D call TRBD1 (5 bases). The germline V gene encodes CDR1 SGHDN and CDR2 FVKESK. V lost 1 base and J lost 8, with 14 bases in between. There are 15 residues in the CDR3. CDR3 residues: CASSQVLGLGEKLFF. DNA for the CDR3: TGTGCCAGCAGCCAAGTTTTGGGGCTTGGAGAAAAACTGTTTTTT.

The genes are TRBV5-1 and TRBJ2-5, with 10 bases identical to TRBD2. CDR1 SGHRS and CDR2 YFSETQ come from the germline V gene. Germline trimming cut 0 bases from V and 4 bases from J; bases unmatched to any gene: 9. The CDR3 contains 17 residues. CDR3 in DNA: TGCGCCAGCAGCTTGGCCGCTAGCGGGGGCCCAGTAGAGACCCAGTACTTC. Amino acid sequence: CASSLAASGGPVETQYF. Supplemented by reference TRBV5-1 and TRBJ2-5, the full variable domain reads KAGVTQTPRYLIKTRGQQVTLSCSPISGHRSVSWYQQTPGQGLQFLFEYFSETQRNKGNFPGRFSGRQFSNSRSEMNVSTLELGDSALYLCASSLAASGGPVETQYFGPGTRLLVL.

V usage is TRBV9 and J usage is TRBJ1-1; D ambiguous. The CDR3 runs 16 residues. CDR1 SGDLS and CDR2 YYNGEE come from the germline V gene. The V end lost 2 bases, the J end lost 0 bases, and 14 bases lay between the germline ends. The chain's CDR3 is CASSVGWSAMNTEAFF. CDR3 in DNA: TGTGCCAGCAGCGTGGGTTGGAGCGCCATGAACACTGAAGCTTTCTTT.

The rearrangement links TRBV5-6 to TRBJ1-1; tentative D call: TRBD1 (5 bases). Trimming stripped 0 bases from V and 11 bases from J, with 14 bases between. The CDR3 contains 13 residues. Germline lookup yields CDR1 SGHDT and CDR2 YYEEEE. The CDR3 DNA sequence: TGTGCCAGCAGCTTGGCGGGGGGTCCCAGGGCTTTCTTT. Its translation is CASSLAGGPRAFF.

V usage is TRBV6-6 and J usage is TRBJ2-7; TRBD2 matches 14 bases. Per germline, CDR1 MNHNY and CDR2 SVGAGI (reference sequence). Germline trimming cut 4 bases from V and 2 bases from J; bases unmatched to any gene: 4. This CDR3 contains 16 residues. The CDR3 spells CASSSPGLAGAYEQYF. In DNA, the CDR3 is TGTGCCAGCAGTTCCCCGGGACTAGCGGGGGCCTACGAGCAGTACTTC.

This clone was observed a handful of times. The chain links TRBV5-6 to TRBJ2-5; tentative D call: TRBD2 (5 bases). V was pared by 5 bases and J by 5 bases, with 13 bases between. Per the germline V gene, CDR1 is SGHDT and CDR2 is YYEEEE. This CDR3 is 13 amino acids long. CDR3 sequence (DNA): TGTGCCAGCAGAAGGACTTCCATGGAGACCCAGTACTTC. This codes for CASRRTSMETQYF.

V is TRBV7-9 and J is TRBJ1-5, with D possibly being TRBD1 (5 bases). V dropped 4 bases and J dropped 3 bases, with 10 bases sitting between them. Germline-derived CDR1 and CDR2 are SEHNR and FQNEAQ (reference sequence). The length of the CDR3 is 14 residues. CDR3 loop: CASSSTEPNQPQHF. CDR3 DNA: TGTGCCAGCAGCTCGACAGAACCCAATCAGCCCCAGCATTTT.

On this clone itself: Other DNA sequences of this sample code for an identical CDR3. This chain uses TRBV6-1 with TRBJ1-1, with TRBD1 matching 7 bases. Germline-derived CDR1 and CDR2 are MNHNS and SASEGT. The CDR3 consists of 15 residues. V shed 0 bases, J shed 0 bases, and the junction held 1 base outside the gene matches. This CDR3 is CASSEADRLNTEAFF. The DNA of the CDR3 is TGTGCCAGCAGTGAAGCGGACAGGTTGAACACTGAAGCTTTCTTT.

This clone has a handful of counts. V and J are TRBV6-6 and TRBJ2-2; TRBD1 matches 8 bases. This CDR3 spans 16 amino acids. Germline V gene sequence: CDR1 MNHNY, CDR2 SVGAGI (reference sequence). The V gene end was trimmed by 6 bases and the J gene end by 2 bases; junction bases not matched to a gene: 8. The CDR3 loop is CASRRQGTSNTGELFF. The CDR3 region has the DNA TGTGCCAGCAGACGACAGGGGACCTCTAACACCGGGGAGCTGTTTTTT.

The chain carries TRBV12-5 and TRBJ1-5; D uncertain. CDR1 and CDR2 from the germline V gene are LGHNT and FRNRAP. CDR3 length: 14 amino acids. With 4 bases removed from V and 4 bases from J, the gap between germline ends came to 11 bases. The CDR3 protein is CASGSGGLNQPQHF. The CDR3 nucleotides read TGTGCTAGTGGTTCTGGAGGGTTGAATCAGCCCCAGCATTTT. Complete variable domain (other parts from reference TRBV12-5 and TRBJ1-5): DARVTQTPRHKVTEMGQEVTMRCQPILGHNTVFWYRQTMMQGLELLAYFRNRAPLDDSGMPKDRFSAEMPDATLATLKIQPSEPRDSAVYFCASGSGGLNQPQHFGDGTRLSIL.

The CDR3: CASSVSGGQSSYEQYF. CDR3 bases: TGTGCCAGCAGCGTCAGTGGGGGACAGAGCTCCTACGAGCAGTACTTC. The chain uses TRBV9 and TRBJ2-7; 7 bases line up with TRBD1. This CDR3 spans 16 amino acids. Germline values: CDR1 SGDLS, CDR2 YYNGEE. V was pared by 2 bases and J by 0 bases, with 8 bases of the junction left unmatched.

The chain employs TRBV5-6 and TRBJ1-5; 8 nucleotides match TRBD1. The CDR3 contains 16 residues. V lost 3 bases, J lost 3 bases, and 8 bases stayed unmatched. Germline CDR1 SGHDT, CDR2 YYEEEE. CDR3 protein: CASSWRSGQVNQPQHF. The CDR3 DNA follows: TGTGCCAGCAGCTGGCGATCGGGACAGGTCAATCAGCCCCAGCATTTT.

This clone was detected only a few times. This sequence joins TRBV9 and TRBJ1-1; D gene unclear. Trimming took off 4 bases at V and 5 bases at J, with 6 bases between the two ends. The germline gives CDR1 SGDLS, CDR2 YYNGEE. The CDR3 length is 11 residues. For the CDR3, the DNA is TGTGCCAGCAGCCGCGGGACTGAAGCTTTCTTT. Protein: CASSRGTEAFF.

This chain joins TRBV6-6 and TRBJ2-7; 7 bases are a match to TRBD1. The CDR3 runs 14 residues. J lost 1 base, V lost 7 bases, and 7 bases had no gene match. CDR1 and CDR2 from the germline V gene are MNHNY and SVGAGI (reference sequence). CDR3 residues: CASKTTQGSYEQYF. The CDR3 DNA reads TGTGCCAGCAAAACCACACAGGGGTCCTACGAGCAGTACTTC.

This chain connects TRBV5-1 to TRBJ1-1; no clear D gene. CDR3 size: 14 residues. Germline V gene lookup returns CDR1 SGHRS and CDR2 YFSETQ. With 4 bases removed from V and 6 bases from J, the gap between germline ends came to 16 bases. The CDR3 DNA is TGCGCCAGCAGCCAAAGGAGTGGTATCCCTGAAGCTTTCTTT. Encoded protein: CASSQRSGIPEAFF.

The chain joins TRBV4-1 to TRBJ1-6; TRBD1 matches 8 bases. Germline V lookup: CDR1 MGHRA, CDR2 YSYEKL. The J segment lost 10 bases and the V segment lost 5 bases, leaving 16 bases of the junction unmatched. The CDR3 totals 17 residues. CDR3 coding DNA: TGCGCCAGCAGCGAAGGACAGGGTCTGGGATTTAGCTCACCCCTCCACTTT. Translation: CASSEGQGLGFSSPLHF.

The V call is TRBV2, the J call TRBJ2-5, with a possible D match to TRBD1 (6 bases). V shed 5 bases and J shed 2 bases, with 12 bases lying between them. Germline V gene sequence: CDR1 SNHLY, CDR2 FYNNEI. The CDR3 is 14 residues long. This CDR3 reads CASSLQGGQETQYF. In DNA, the CDR3 is TGTGCCAGCAGTTTACAGGGTGGGCAAGAGACCCAGTACTTC.

Comment on this clone: This sample also contains other DNA sequences that code for the same CDR3. The rearrangement uses TRBV5-1 and TRBJ1-5; no reliable D call. V was cut by 0 bases and J by 5 bases, with 6 bases left in between. The CDR3 is made up of 13 amino acids. CDR1 is SGHRS, CDR2 YFSETQ, per germline. The CDR3 DNA reads TGCGCCAGCAGCTTGGCGGGTGATCAGCCCCAGCATTTT. The encoded protein is CASSLAGDQPQHF.

The V call is TRBV7-9, the J call TRBJ2-3; TRBD1 might be the D (5 bases). The germline CDR1 and CDR2 sequences are SEHNR and FQNEAQ (reference sequence). Trimming stripped 1 base from V and 5 bases from J, with 10 bases between. This CDR3 region has 14 residues. The CDR3 DNA follows: TGTGCCAGCAGCTTAGAAGGTAGGGGAGATACGCAGTATTTT. This translates into CASSLEGRGDTQYF.

The chain is built from TRBV25-1 and TRBJ2-1, with 9 bases that match TRBD2. Trimming removed 2 bases from V and 6 bases from J; junction bases left unmatched: 11. CDR1 is MGHDK and CDR2 is SYGVNS in the germline V gene. There are 17 residues in the CDR3. CDR3 protein: CASSEPRGGALFNEQFF. The CDR3 DNA reads as TGTGCCAGCAGTGAACCCCGCGGGGGGGCTTTATTCAATGAGCAGTTCTTC.